This T cell receptor beta chain was identified during a study of beta chain features in type 1 diabetes (dated by TCRdb to between 2017 and 2018). As for the study more broadly: Mean age, gender distribution, total cell number and subset yield were not different between patients and healthy donors. A total of approximately 99,000,000 sorted cells were examined across all samples, and RNA yield correlated strongly with the number of cells per subset. The study compared the TCRB repertoires of sorted circulating CD4+ T cell subsets in recently diagnosed type 1 diabetes patients with those in matched healthy donors. Naive and central memory subsets were obtained from all 30 or so donors, but regulatory and stem cell-like memory subsets were isolated from only 8 patients and 8 healthy donors.

Points the paper makes about the study in general: Because cDNA was sequenced instead of genomic DNA, highly expressing activated cells could be over-represented, though the groups showed no difference in activation or CD3 levels. PCR may preferentially amplify shorter templates, but because patient and control samples were amplified and corrected together, any resulting skew would affect both groups equally. Type 1 diabetes patients showed a moderate but significant shortening of TCRB CDR3 length in all four CD4+ subsets. Only small numbers of individuals were included in the HLA sub-analyses, which left unresolved whether HLA type had any influence on TCRB rearrangement. Naive, central memory and regulatory TCRB repertoires appeared to be more similar among patients than among healthy donors. At VDJ recombination sites, patients with type 1 diabetes made fewer insertions and deleted more nucleotides, a pattern implying thymic rearrangement abnormalities.

This clone has only a few counts. The specificity of this receptor is unknown. One base away there is no much larger clone; base qualities are not given. The entire amount of isolated RNA was reverse transcribed using the High Capacity cDNA Reverse Transcription Kit, so the sequenced TCRB transcripts were expressed ones. Naive, central memory and regulatory T cell samples underwent deep immunoSEQ sequencing, averaging roughly 3.5 million total reads per sample. After sorted cells were lysed in RLT buffer, RNA was extracted with DNase-treated RNeasy Micro or Mini kits, with the choice depending on cell number. Each cell subset was processed on its own to prevent cross-contamination, while patient and healthy donor samples were processed together. The immunoSEQ multiplex PCR was used to amplify TCRB sequences from cDNA, yielding 87-bp fragments that span the CDR3 region. Sequencing of the amplicons was done on the Illumina HiSeq platform. Under the source paper's analysis protocol: Synthetic template baselines were used to correct PCR bias computationally, reads within Hamming distance 2 were collapsed together, and singletons that could not be merged were discarded. Reads were aligned against IMGT so that V, D and J genes, CDR3 length and insertions or deletions at six rearrangement sites could be assigned. Within each subset, clonotype counts were normalized to the number of sorted cells before true diversity and Gini coefficients were calculated with the tcR R package. Repertoire sharing was quantified using the overlap coefficient calculated on TCRB nucleotide sequences. Drawn from immuneACCESS, this table holds only the in-frame rearrangements with V and J called that TCRdb kept. Clones are partly lost; checked studies trace under half to an unresolved V gene and leave the rest unexplained. V and J calls and clone size follow that table, whereas D and trimming were derived from the DNA. The sample table shows some 200,000 clones, and approximately 10% are seen once. The leading ten clones occupy less than 1.5% of the sample.

From each donor, a single peripheral blood sample of about 110 mL on average was drawn into heparinised tubes. A BD FACSAria II was used to sort naive, central memory, regulatory and stem cell-like memory CD4+ T cells with a panel that included CD45RO, CCR7, CD25, CD127, CD95 and CD27. A purity above 98% was achieved for all sorted populations. PBMCs were isolated immediately by Lymphoprep density gradient centrifugation and stained directly without culture. So that batch effects would be minimized, each experiment stained and sorted samples in pairs, pairing one healthy donor with one patient. Counted from cysteine to phenylalanine, this CDR3 has 15 amino acids. This entry keeps only the CDR3 DNA: 45 bases, framed from base 1. Clipping removes 4 bases from V and 3 bases from J, with 5 as the unmatched junction base count. CDR1 and CDR2 are read off the germline V gene as SGHAT and FQNNGV.

This sequence was found in a man between 18 and 35 years old in good health. This sequence uses TRBV11-2 and TRBJ2-2; 7 central nucleotides agree with TRBD1. The source material was central memory CD4+ T cells from blood. The CDR3 loop reads CASSSRDRHTGELFF. The DNA is TGTGCCAGCAGCTCCCGGGACAGACACACCGGGGAGCTGTTTTTT.